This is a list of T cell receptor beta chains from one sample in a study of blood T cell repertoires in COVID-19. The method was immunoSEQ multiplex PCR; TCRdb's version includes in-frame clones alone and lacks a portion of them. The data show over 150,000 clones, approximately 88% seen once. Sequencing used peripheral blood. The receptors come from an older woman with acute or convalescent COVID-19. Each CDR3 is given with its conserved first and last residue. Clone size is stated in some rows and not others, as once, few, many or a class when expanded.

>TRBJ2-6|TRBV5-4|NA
CASSLTGVANVLTF
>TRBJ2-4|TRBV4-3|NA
CASSQDLGGIQYF
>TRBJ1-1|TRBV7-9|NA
CASSHGRVGSEAFF
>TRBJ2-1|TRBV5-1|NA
CASSLRTSGLYNEQFF
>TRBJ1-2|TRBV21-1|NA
CASSPPGTGGNGGYTF
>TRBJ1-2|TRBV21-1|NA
CASSGGTQLYGYTF
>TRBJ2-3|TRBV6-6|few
CASSPLGGGPGDTQYF
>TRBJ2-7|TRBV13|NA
CASSLQGTGISYEQYF
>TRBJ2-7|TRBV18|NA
CASSRQGPGNEQYF
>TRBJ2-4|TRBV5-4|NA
CASSPGTGKNIQYF
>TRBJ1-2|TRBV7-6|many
CASSLGGRSNYGYTF
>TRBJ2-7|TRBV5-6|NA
CASRGTEAYEQYF
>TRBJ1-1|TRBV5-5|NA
CASSVWDRGLTEAFF
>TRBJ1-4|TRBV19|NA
CANPRGGTFNEKLFF
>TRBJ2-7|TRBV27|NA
CASSPLGGKTYEQYF
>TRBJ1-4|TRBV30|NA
CAWSARGEKLFF
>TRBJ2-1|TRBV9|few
CASSVDGGSNEQFF
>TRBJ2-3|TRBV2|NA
CASRGLAGATDTQYF
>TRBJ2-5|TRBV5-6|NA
CASNPGRASETQYF
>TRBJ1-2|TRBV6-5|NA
CASSLRGPNYGYTF
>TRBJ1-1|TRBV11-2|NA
CASSLDLKSPEAFF
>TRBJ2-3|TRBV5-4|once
CASSLAGVLGTDTQYF
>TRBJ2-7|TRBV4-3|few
CASSQGPEGSYEQYF
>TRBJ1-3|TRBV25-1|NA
CASSEEGARGNTIYF
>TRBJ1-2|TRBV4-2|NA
CASSQDPGTTGGYTF
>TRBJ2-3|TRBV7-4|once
CASSPSRLAGPDTQYF
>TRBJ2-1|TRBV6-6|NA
CASSPGTSGGNEQFF
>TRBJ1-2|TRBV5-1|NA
CASSRTGGNNYGYTF
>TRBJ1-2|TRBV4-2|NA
CASSQPLPSRTGGWYGYTF
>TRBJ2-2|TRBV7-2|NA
CASSPGTGVLSGELFF
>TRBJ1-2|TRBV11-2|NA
CASSLPGNYGYTF
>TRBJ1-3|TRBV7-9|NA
CASSLVLPSSGNTIYF
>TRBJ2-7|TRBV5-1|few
CASSRSSLYEQYF
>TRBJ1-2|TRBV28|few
CASSFDRGPRSYGYTF
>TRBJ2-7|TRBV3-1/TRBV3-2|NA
CASSPGDRLHYEQYF